This T cell receptor beta chain emerged from a study of T cell clones after liver transplantation. TCRdb keeps only in-frame clones here, not all; method: immunoSEQ multiplex PCR. Of tens of thousands of clones in the sample, roughly 80% were seen once. Sorting of unstimulated PBMCs yielded separate CD3+CD4+ and CD3+CD8+ fractions. The CDR3 extends over 14 amino acids. The germline gives CDR1 SGDLS, CDR2 YYNGEE. The V end was cut by 3 bases, the J end by 2 bases, with 11 bases between. Study results and caveats: A significant post-transplant drop in circulating graft-donor-reactive CD4 TCRbeta sequences occurred in most of the 8 subjects.

Concerning this clone: Its antigen is unidentified.

The V gene is TRBV9, the J gene TRBJ1-1; perhaps TRBD1 as D (6 bases). Specimen: CD8+ T cells from blood, collected around 54 months after liver transplant. The origin of this receptor is a human patient who received a liver transplant. Some T cells may be the graft donor's. CDR3 region: CASSEDSFNTEAFF. The DNA of the CDR3 is TGTGCCAGCAGCGAGGACAGTTTCAACACTGAAGCTTTCTTT. Looking up the rest from reference TRBV9 and TRBJ1-1 gives the full variable domain: DSGVTQTPKHLITATGQRVTLRCSPRSGDLSVYWYQQSLDQGLQFLIQYYNGEERAKGNILERFSAQQFPDLHSELNLSSLELGDSALYFCASSEDSFNTEAFFGQGTRLTVV.